This TCR beta chain was recorded in a study of T-cell reconstitution after alpha-beta-depleted transplantation in children. Study-level points and caveats: Surviving recipient T cells and thymic progenitors underlay high day-60 TCRbeta diversity in some patients. It was newly produced T cells that mostly accounted for T-cell counts and diversity one year after transplant.

The CDR3 extends over 17 amino acids. Per the germline V gene, CDR1 is SGHRS and CDR2 is YFSETQ. V trimming: 7 bases; J trimming: 6 bases; junction bases outside the gene matches: 13. There are a few counts of this clonotype. Its antigen is not identified. As it was prepared, the TCRbeta library received unique molecular identifiers. TCRdb re-derived calls from the PCR reads in MiXCR, one entry per CDR3 protein. This table has about 470,000 distinct CDR3 sequences, roughly 43% appearing once. This chain uses TRBV5-1 with TRBJ2-3; 14 positions match TRBD2. This clonotype was obtained from a girl aged 2 to 9 with aplastic anemia, due to receive a stem cell transplant. This specimen consisted of PBMCs, obtained before TCRalphabeta/CD19-depleted stem cell transplant. CDR3 residues: CASCSPGLAGEGDTQYF. The CDR3 DNA sequence: TGCGCCAGCTGCAGTCCGGGACTAGCGGGAGAAGGTGATACGCAGTATTTT.